These 3 T cell receptor beta chains were sequenced from one sample in a study of beta chain features in type 1 diabetes. As every portion of the isolated RNA was reverse transcribed, the sequencing read expressed TCRB transcripts. Assay used: immunoSEQ multiplex PCR; TCRdb lists only in-frame clones, some missing. This sample carries fewer than 400,000 clones, roughly 8% of them seen once, and the ten largest clones take 0.44%. The sequencing input was central memory CD4+ T cells from blood. Receptors were obtained from a woman younger than 30 in good health.

V is TRBV10-3 and J is TRBJ1-2, with D possibly matching TRBD1 (5 bases). The CDR3 loop spans 13 amino acids. Germline V lookup: CDR1 ENHRY, CDR2 SYGVKD. Trimming took 10 bases from V and 4 from J, leaving 16 bases between them. The CDR3 region is CASLETVSYGYTF. The DNA of the CDR3 is TGTGCCAGCCTGGAGACAGTATCCTATGGCTACACCTTC.

This clone appeared a few times. The rearrangement links TRBV7-8 to TRBJ1-3; D remains ambiguous. The CDR3 has 16 amino acids. Deletions cut 3 bases from V and 0 bases from J, with 12 bases between. Germline CDR1 reads SGHVS; CDR2 reads FQNEAQ. CDR3 in amino acids: CASSLNSQISGNTIYF. CDR3 sequence (DNA): TGTGCCAGCAGCTTGAACTCGCAGATCTCTGGAAACACCATATATTTT. The full variable domain, with the rest looked up from reference TRBV7-8 and TRBJ1-3, is GAGVSQSPRYKVAKRGQDVALRCDPISGHVSLFWYQQALGQGPEFLTYFQNEAQLDKSGLPSDRFFAERPEGSVSTLKIQRTQQEDSAVYLCASSLNSQISGNTIYFGEGSWLTVV.

This clone was seen only a few times. The chain has TRBV11-2 and TRBJ1-2; the D gene is possibly TRBD1 (5 bases). The germline gives CDR1 SGHAT, CDR2 FQNNGV. Deletions cut 5 bases from V and 6 bases from J, with 10 bases between. This CDR3 contains 12 residues. CDR3 loop: CASSRRDHGYTF. Here the CDR3 DNA reads TGTGCCAGCAGCCGCAGGGACCATGGCTACACCTTC.